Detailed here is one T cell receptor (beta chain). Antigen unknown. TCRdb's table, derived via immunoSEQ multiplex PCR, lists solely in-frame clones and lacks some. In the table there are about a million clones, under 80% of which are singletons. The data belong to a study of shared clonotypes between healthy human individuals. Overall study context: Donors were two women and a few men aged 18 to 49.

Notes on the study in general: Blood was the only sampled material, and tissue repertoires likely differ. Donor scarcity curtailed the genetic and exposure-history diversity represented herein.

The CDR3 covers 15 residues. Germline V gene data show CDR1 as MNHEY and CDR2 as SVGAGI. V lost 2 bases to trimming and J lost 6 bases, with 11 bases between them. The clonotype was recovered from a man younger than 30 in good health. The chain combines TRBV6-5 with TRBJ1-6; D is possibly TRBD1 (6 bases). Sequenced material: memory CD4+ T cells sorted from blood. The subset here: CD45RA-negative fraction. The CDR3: CASSYGTSFNSPLHF. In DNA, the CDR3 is TGTGCCAGCAGTTACGGGACATCTTTTAATTCACCCCTCCACTTT.